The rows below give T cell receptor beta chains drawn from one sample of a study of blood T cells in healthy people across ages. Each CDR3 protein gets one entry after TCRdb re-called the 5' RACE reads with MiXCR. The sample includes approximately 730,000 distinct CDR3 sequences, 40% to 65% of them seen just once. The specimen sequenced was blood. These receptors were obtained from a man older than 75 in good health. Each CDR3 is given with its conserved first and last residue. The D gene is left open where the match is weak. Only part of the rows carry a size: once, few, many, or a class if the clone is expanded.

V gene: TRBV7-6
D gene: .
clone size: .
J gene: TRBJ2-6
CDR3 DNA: TGTGCCAGCAGCTTAGCGGAGGGTAACTCTGGGGCCAACGTCCTGACTTTC
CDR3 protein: CASSLAEGNSGANVLTF

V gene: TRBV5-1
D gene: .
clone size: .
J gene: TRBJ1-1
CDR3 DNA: TGCGCCAGCAGCTTGTCTCCTGTCGACACTGAAGCTTTCTTT
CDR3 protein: CASSLSPVDTEAFF

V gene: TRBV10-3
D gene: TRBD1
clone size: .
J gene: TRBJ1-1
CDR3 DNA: TGTACCATCAGTGGGGACAGGGGGACCACTGAAGCTTTCTTT
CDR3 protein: CTISGDRGTTEAFF

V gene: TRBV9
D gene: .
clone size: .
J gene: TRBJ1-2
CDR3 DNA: TGTGCCAGCAGCGTAGACCCTTGGGGGCCAAAATATGGCTACACCTTC
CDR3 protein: CASSVDPWGPKYGYTF

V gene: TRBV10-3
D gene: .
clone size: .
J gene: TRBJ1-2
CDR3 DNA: TGTGCCATCAGTGAGACAGGGGGCTACACCTTC
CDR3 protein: CAISETGGYTF

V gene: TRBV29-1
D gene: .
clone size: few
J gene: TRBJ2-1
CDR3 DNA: TGCAGCGTTAGGCTAGCAACCGGTGAGCAGTTCTTC
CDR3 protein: CSVRLATGEQFF

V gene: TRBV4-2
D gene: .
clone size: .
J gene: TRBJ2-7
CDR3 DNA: TGTGCCAGCAGCCGGGACCCGACCTACGAGCAGTACTTC
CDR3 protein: CASSRDPTYEQYF

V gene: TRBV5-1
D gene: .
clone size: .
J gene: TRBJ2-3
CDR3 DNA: TGCGCCAGCAGCTTGGAAGGACGGAGCATGGATACGCAGTATTTT
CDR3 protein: CASSLEGRSMDTQYF

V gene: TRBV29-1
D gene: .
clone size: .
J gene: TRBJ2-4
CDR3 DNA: TGCAGCGTTCCCAGGGCCAAAAACATTCAGTACTTC
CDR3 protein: CSVPRAKNIQYF

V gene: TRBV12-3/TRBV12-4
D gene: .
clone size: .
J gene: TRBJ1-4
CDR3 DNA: TGTGCCAGCAGTGACAATTATGAAAAACTGTTTTTT
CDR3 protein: CASSDNYEKLFF

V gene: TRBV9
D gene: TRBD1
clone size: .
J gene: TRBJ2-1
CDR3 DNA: TGTGCCAGCAGCGTAGCGGGACAGAATATCATCAATGAGCAGTTCTTC
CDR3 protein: CASSVAGQNIINEQFF

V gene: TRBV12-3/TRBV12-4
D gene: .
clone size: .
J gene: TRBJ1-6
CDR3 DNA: TGTGCCAGCACCCCAAGGGATTCACCCCTCCACTTT
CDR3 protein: CASTPRDSPLHF

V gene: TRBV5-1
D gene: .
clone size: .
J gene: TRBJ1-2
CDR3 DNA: TGCGCCAGCAGCTTGGTCGGGGGCGAAGGCTACACCTTC
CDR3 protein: CASSLVGGEGYTF

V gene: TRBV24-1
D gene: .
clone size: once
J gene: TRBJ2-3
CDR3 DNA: TGTGCCACCAGTGATCAGGGGAGCACAGATACGCGGTATTTT
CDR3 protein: CATSDQGSTDTRYF

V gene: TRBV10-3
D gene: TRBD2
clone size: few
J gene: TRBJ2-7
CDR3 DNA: TGTGCCATCAGTGAGTCCCCTTGGACTAGCGGGAGGATGAGTTACGAGCAGTACTTC
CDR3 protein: CAISESPWTSGRMSYEQYF

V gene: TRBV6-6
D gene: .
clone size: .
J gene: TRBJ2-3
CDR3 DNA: TGTGCCAGCACCTGGACAGTGGAGGGCACAGATACGCAGTATTTT
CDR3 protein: CASTWTVEGTDTQYF

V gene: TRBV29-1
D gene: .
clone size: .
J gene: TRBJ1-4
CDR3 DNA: TGCAGCGTAGCTCAGGGAACCTCAACTAATGAAAAACTGTTTTTT
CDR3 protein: CSVAQGTSTNEKLFF

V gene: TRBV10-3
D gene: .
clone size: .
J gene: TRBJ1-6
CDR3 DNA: TGTGCCATCAAGACTGACGGAGATAATTCACCCCTCCACTTT
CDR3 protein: CAIKTDGDNSPLHF

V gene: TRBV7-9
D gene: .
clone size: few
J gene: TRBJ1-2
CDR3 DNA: TGTGCCAGCAGCTTAATGCAGGGGAGCTATGGCTACACCTTC
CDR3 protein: CASSLMQGSYGYTF

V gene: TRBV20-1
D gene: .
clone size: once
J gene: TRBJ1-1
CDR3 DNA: TGCAGTGCTAGAGACGTCGAGGGGTACACTGAAGCTTTCTTT
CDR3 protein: CSARDVEGYTEAFF

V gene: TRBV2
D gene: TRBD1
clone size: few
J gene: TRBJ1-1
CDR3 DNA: TGTGCCAGCAGTGCCGCGACAGGGGGCACTGAAGCTTTCTTT
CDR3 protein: CASSAATGGTEAFF

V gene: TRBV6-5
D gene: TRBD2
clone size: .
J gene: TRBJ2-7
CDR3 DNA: TGTGCCAGCAGACTAATCGCTAGCGGGAGCTACGAGCAGTACTTC
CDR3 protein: CASRLIASGSYEQYF

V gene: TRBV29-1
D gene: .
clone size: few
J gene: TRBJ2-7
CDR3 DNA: TGCAGCGTCGTCCCGGGACAATTTGCCGAGCAGTACTTC
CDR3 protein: CSVVPGQFAEQYF

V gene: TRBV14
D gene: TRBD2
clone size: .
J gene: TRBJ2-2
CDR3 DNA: TGTGCCAGCAGCCAGGCTAGCGGTACGAACACCGGGGAGCTGTTTTTT
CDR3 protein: CASSQASGTNTGELFF

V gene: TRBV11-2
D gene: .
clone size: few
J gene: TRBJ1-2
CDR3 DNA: TGTGCCAGCAGCTTATTCTCTGGCTACACCTTC
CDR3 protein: CASSLFSGYTF

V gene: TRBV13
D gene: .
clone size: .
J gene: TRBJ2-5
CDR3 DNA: TGTGCCAGCAGCCGAATCCTGAGGGGGCAGTACTTC
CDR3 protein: CASSRILRGQYF

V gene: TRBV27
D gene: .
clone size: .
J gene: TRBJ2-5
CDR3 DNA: TGTGCCAGCAGTTTAAGGGACTTGGAAACCCAGTACTTC
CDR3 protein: CASSLRDLETQYF

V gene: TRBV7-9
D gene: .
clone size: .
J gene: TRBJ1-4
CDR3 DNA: TGTGCCAGCACCCCCTGGGGGGCCGATGAAAAACTGTTTTTT
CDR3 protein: CASTPWGADEKLFF

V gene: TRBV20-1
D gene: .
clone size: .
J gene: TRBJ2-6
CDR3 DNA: TGCAGTGCTAGAGACGGGGTTTCTGGGGCCAACGTCCTGACTTTC
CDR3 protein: CSARDGVSGANVLTF

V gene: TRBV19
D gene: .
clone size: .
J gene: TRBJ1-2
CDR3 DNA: TGTGCCAGTAGTACCGCGGGCAGACTGGATGGCTACACCTTC
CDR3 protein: CASSTAGRLDGYTF

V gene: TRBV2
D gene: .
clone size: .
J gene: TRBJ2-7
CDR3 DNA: TGTGCCAGCACCGCCGGGACAAGGAGCTCCTACGAGCAGTACTTC
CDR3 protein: CASTAGTRSSYEQYF

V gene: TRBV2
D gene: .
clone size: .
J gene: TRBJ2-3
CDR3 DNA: TGTGCCAGCAACCAAGGTCGGGCTAGCACAGATACGCAGTATTTT
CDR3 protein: CASNQGRASTDTQYF

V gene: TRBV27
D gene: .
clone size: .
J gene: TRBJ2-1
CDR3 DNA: TGTGCCAGCAGTTTTATGGCCTCCTACAATGAGCAGTTCTTC
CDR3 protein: CASSFMASYNEQFF

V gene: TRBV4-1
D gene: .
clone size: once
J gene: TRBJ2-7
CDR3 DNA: TGCGCCAGCAGCACCCGGACGGGCCCCTACGAGCAGTACTTC
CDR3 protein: CASSTRTGPYEQYF

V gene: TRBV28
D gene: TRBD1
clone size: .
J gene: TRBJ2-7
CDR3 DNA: TGTGCCAGCAGTTTAGGGGGACAGCTAAGGGGCGAGCAGTACTTC
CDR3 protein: CASSLGGQLRGEQYF

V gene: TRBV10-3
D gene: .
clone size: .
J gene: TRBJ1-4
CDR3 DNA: TGTGCCATCAGTGAGCCCCCGGGGGGAACTAATGAAAAACTGTTTTTT
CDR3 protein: CAISEPPGGTNEKLFF

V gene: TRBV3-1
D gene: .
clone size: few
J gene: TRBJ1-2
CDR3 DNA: TGTGCCAGCAGCCGCGGTGGACAGTCTAACTATGGCTACACCTTC
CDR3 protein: CASSRGGQSNYGYTF

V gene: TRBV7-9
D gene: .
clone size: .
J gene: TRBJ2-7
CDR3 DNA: TGTGCCAGCAGCCCCTGGGGGAGGACCCATTCCTGCGAGCAGTACTTC
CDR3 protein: CASSPWGRTHSCEQYF

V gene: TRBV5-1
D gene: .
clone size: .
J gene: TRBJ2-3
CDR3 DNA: TGCGCCAGCAGCTCTGATGCGTTGGGGGATACGCAGTATTTT
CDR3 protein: CASSSDALGDTQYF

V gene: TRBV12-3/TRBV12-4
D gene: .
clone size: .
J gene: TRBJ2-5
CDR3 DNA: TGTGCCGGCAGGGCGGCCGGACGCCAAGAGACCCAGTACTTC
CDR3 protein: CAGRAAGRQETQYF

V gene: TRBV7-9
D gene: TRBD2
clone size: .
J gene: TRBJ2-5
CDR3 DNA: TGTGCCAGCAGCCGTGCTACTAGCGGGAGAATTGAGACCCAGTACTTC
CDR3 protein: CASSRATSGRIETQYF

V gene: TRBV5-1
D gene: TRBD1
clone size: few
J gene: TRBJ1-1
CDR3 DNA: TGCGCCAGCAGCGAAATGGGACAGCCAACCGGCGGGACTGAAGCTTTCTTT
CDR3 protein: CASSEMGQPTGGTEAFF

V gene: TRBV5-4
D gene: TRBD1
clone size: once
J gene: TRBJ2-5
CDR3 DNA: TGTGCCAGCAGCAACGACAGGGGAAATGAGCAGTACTTC
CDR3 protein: CASSNDRGNEQYF

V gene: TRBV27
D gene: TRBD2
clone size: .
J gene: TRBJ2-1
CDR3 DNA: TGTGCCAGCAGTTACCGGACTAGAAACAATGAGCAGTTCTTC
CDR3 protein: CASSYRTRNNEQFF

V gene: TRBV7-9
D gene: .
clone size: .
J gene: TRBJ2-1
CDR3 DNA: TGTGCCAGCAGCTTAGCGGGAGGCTCGGTAGGTGAGCAGTTCTTC
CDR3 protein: CASSLAGGSVGEQFF

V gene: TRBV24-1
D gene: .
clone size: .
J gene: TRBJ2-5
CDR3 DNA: TGTGCCACCAGTGATTCCCGACTAGTGGCGGGAGAGACCCAGTACTTC
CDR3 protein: CATSDSRLVAGETQYF

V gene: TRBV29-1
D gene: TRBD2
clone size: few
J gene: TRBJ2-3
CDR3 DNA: TGCAGCGTTGAGGGCGGACTAGCGGCCTACGCGTATTTT
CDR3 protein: CSVEGGLAAYAYF

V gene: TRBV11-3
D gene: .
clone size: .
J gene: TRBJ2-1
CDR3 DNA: TGTGCCAGCAGCTTATTCTCTTCGGCCGATGAGCAGTTCTTC
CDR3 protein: CASSLFSSADEQFF

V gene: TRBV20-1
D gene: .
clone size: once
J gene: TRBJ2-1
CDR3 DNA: TGCAGTGCTACTGAAACAGGCACTGGTGAGCAGTTCTTC
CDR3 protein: CSATETGTGEQFF

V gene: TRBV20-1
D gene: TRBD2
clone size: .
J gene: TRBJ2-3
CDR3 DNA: TGCAGTGCTAGAGATGGGGGACGGGCTAGCGGAGCTACAGATACGCAGTATTTT
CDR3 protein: CSARDGGRASGATDTQYF